This T cell receptor beta chain was sequenced in a study of cytomegalovirus exposure and HLA in healthy donors. The study, taken as a whole, reports: A later analysis linked about 17,000 TCR beta sequences to HLA alleles at 0.05 false discovery rate. Confirmation in vitro established that a few CMV-associated chains were specific for CMV antigens. Data from an earlier analysis indicated that most TCR beta V segments were productive either about 90% or about 30% of the time.

Concerning this clone itself: As yet, its antigen is unknown.

Donors in the study were healthy people who gave bone marrow. Per germline, CDR1 MNHNS and CDR2 SASEGT. Unmatched junction bases numbered 12, after V lost 4 bases and J lost 4 bases. There are 17 residues in the CDR3. In the PCR, 60 Vbeta and 13 Jbeta primers were used. The table came from immunoSEQ multiplex PCR; TCRdb's copy has only in-frame clones and leaves some out. Among a few hundred thousand clones listed, about 75% were seen once. J is TRBJ1-2 and V is TRBV6-1; 10 bases map to TRBD1. The sequence was obtained from a man aged 18 to 29 in good health and CMV-seronegative. Source material: PBMCs. This chain's CDR3 is CASSARPSGQGFYGYTF. The CDR3 DNA sequence: TGTGCCAGCAGTGCGCGACCATCGGGACAGGGGTTCTATGGCTACACCTTC.